The subject of this entry is one T cell receptor (beta chain). What it binds is unknown. The data were obtained in a study of T cells in localized non-small cell lung cancer. Study results and caveats: Across samples, adjacent lung featured a median 57 of the top 100 tumor clones. A single tumor region was sequenced, leaving heterogeneity possible. Uninvolved adjacent lung showed peak T cell clonality, exceeding tumor.

The CDR3 sequence is 14 residues long. From germline, CDR1 is KGHSH and CDR2 LQKENI. V shed 3 bases, J shed 4 bases, and the junction held 4 bases outside the gene matches. The repertoire was sequenced with immunoSEQ multiplex PCR; TCRdb's copy has only in-frame clones and lacks some. The data show about 950 clones, 15% to 25% seen once. Researchers cut adjacent lung at least 2 cm from the tumor margin, and it showed no atypia. This specimen was normal lung tissue next to the tumor, taken before any cancer treatment. This chain uses TRBV18 with TRBJ2-5, with 8 bases fitting TRBD1. The origin of this receptor is a man aged 40-75 years with stage I lung adenocarcinoma. CDR3 bases: TGTGCCAGCTCACCCACAGGGGGGTCAGAGACCCAGTACTTC. Protein product: CASSPTGGSETQYF.